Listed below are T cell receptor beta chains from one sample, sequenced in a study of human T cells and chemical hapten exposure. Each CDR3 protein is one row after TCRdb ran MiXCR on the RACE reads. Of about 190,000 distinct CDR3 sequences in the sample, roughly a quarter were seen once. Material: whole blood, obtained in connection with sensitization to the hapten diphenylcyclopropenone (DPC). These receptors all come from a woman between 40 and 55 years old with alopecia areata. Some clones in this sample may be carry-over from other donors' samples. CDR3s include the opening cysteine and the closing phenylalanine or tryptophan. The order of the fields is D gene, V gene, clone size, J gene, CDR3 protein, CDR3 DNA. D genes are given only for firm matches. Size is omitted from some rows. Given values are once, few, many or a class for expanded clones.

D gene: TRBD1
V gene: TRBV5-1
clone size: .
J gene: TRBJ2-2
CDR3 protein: CASSLGHGQGRGAGELFF
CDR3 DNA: TGCGCCAGCAGCTTGGGCCATGGACAGGGTCGAGGGGCCGGGGAGCTGTTTTTT

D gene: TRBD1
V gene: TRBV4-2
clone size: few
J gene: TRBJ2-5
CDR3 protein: CASSQEVPGTGEETQYF
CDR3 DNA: TGTGCCAGCAGCCAAGAGGTTCCAGGGACAGGAGAAGAGACCCAGTACTTC

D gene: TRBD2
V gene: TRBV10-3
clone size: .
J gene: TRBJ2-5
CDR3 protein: CAISVAGGETQYF
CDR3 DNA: TGTGCCATCAGCGTAGCGGGAGGAGAGACCCAGTACTTC

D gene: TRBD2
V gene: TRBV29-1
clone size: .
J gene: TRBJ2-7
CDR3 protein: CSVLAGGGYEQYF
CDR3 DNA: TGCAGCGTTCTAGCGGGAGGGGGGTACGAGCAGTACTTC

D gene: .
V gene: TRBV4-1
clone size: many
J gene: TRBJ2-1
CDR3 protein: CASSQGGTSSYNEQFF
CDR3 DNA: TGCGCCAGCAGCCAAGGAGGGACTTCCTCCTACAATGAGCAGTTCTTC

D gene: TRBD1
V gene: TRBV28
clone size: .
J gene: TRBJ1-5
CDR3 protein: CASSLPDRLSNQPQHF
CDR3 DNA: TGTGCCAGCAGTTTACCGGACAGGCTTAGCAATCAGCCCCAGCATTTT

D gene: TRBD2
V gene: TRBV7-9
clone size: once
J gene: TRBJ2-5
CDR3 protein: CASSFSLAVFQETQYF
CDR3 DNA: TGTGCCAGCAGCTTCTCGCTAGCGGTTTTCCAAGAGACCCAGTACTTC

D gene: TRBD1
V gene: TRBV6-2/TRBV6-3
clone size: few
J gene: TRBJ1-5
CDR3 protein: CASKSTGFQPQHF
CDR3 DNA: TGTGCCAGCAAGTCGACAGGGTTTCAGCCCCAGCATTTT

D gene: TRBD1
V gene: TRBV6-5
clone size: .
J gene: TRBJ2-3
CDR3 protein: CASSLSWTGGNTQYF
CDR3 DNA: TGTGCCAGCAGCCTCAGTTGGACAGGGGGGAATACGCAGTATTTT

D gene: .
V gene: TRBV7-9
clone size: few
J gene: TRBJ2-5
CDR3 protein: CASSLRGTTQETQYF
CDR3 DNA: TGTGCCAGCAGCTTAAGAGGGACCACCCAGGAGACCCAGTACTTC

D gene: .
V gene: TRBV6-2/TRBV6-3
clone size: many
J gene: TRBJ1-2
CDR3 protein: CASSNQNYGYTF
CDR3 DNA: TGTGCCAGCAGCAACCAGAACTATGGCTACACCTTC

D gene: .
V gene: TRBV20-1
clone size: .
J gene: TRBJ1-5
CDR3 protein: CSARVWGVDNQPQHF
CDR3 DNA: TGCAGTGCTAGAGTCTGGGGGGTAGACAATCAGCCCCAGCATTTT

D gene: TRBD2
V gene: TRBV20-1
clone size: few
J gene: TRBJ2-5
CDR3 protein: CSASGGGTQYF
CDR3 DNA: TGCAGTGCTAGCGGGGGGGGGACCCAGTACTTC

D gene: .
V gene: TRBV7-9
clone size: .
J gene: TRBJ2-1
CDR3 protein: CASSSEVGGKFF
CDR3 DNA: TGTGCCAGCAGTTCCGAGGTGGGGGGTAAGTTCTTC

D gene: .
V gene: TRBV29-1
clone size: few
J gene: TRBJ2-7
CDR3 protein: CSVGDGAYEQYF
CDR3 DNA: TGCAGCGTTGGGGACGGTGCCTACGAGCAGTACTTC

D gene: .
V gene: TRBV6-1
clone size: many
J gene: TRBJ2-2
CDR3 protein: CASRRFGGDTGELFF
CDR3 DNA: TGTGCCAGCAGAAGATTTGGTGGAGACACCGGGGAGCTGTTTTTT

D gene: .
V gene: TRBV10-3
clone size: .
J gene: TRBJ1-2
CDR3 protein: CAISPGHTGGYTF
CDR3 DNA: TGTGCCATCAGTCCGGGCCATACGGGGGGCTACACCTTC

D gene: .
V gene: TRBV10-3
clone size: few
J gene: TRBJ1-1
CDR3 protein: CAISPAVPNTEAFF
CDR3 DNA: TGTGCCATCAGTCCGGCGGTCCCGAACACTGAAGCTTTCTTT

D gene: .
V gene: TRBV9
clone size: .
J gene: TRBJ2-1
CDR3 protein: CASSRGAARVYNEQFF
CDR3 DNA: TGTGCCAGCAGCAGAGGGGCGGCGCGGGTTTACAATGAGCAGTTCTTC

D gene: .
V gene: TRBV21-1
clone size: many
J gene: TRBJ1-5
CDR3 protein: CASSRGGNQPQHF
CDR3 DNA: TGTGCCAGCAGCCGCGGGGGCAATCAGCCCCAGCATTTT

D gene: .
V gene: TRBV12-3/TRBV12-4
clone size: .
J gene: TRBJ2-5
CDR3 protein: CASSIQLQETQYF
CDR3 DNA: TGTGCCAGCAGTATACAGCTACAAGAGACCCAGTACTTC

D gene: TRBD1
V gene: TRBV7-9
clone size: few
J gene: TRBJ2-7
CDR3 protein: CASSFRDRPRWEQYF
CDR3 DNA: TGTGCCAGCAGCTTCCGGGACAGGCCCCGCTGGGAGCAGTACTTC

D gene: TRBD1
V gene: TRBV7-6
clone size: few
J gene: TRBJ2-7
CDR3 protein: CASSSGTGFVVQYF
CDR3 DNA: TGTGCCAGCAGCTCCGGGACAGGGTTTGTTGTGCAGTACTTC

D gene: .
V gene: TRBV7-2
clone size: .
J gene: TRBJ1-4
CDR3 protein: CASSLTGGGEKLFF
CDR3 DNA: TGTGCCAGCAGCTTAACTGGCGGGGGGGAAAAACTGTTTTTT